These 11 T cell receptor beta chains originate from one sample sequenced in a study of T cells in Graves' hyperthyroidism and ophthalmopathy (dated by TCRdb to between 2018 and 2021). Library method: multiplex PCR. The listed sequencing device is Illumina HiSeq 2000. The TCR beta CDR3 regions were amplified from the RNA transcripts. A first-round RT-PCR of the TCR CDR3 used the HTBI primer set with the Qiagen OneStep RT-PCR kit. TCRdb passed the public sequencing reads through fastp at Q25 and MiXCR, retaining productive beta sequences. All rows with the same CDR3 protein become a single entry with the most common DNA and genes. Within this sample are about 560,000 distinct CDR3 sequences, with approximately 15% of them counted one time only. The ten largest account for about 20% of the sample. The sequencing input was blood. These receptors were taken from a woman aged 18-35 years with Graves' hyperthyroidism.

This clonotype has at least ten counts. The rearrangement uses TRBV3-1 and TRBJ2-7, with 8 bases identical to TRBD2. The CDR3 consists of 15 residues. Germline CDR1 and CDR2: LGHDT and YNNKEL (reference sequence). Germline trimming cut 0 bases from V and 0 bases from J; bases unmatched to any gene: 1. In DNA, the CDR3 is TGTGCCAGCAGCCAAGATGCGGGAGGCTCCTACGAGCAGTACTTC. Amino acids: CASSQDAGGSYEQYF.

This clonotype appeared a few times. V usage is TRBV3-1 and J usage is TRBJ2-7; 8 nucleotides match TRBD1. The ends lost 1 base at V and 2 bases at J; junction bases unmatched: 16. The CDR3 contains 19 residues. Germline V gene sequence: CDR1 LGHDT, CDR2 YNNKEL (reference sequence). Here the CDR3 DNA reads TGTGCCAGCAGCCAAGGTTATCCATGGGGGACAGGCGGTACCTACGAGCAGTACTTC. This sequence encodes CASSQGYPWGTGGTYEQYF.

This clonotype has ten or more counts. The chain recombines TRBV18 with TRBJ1-1; 7 bases match TRBD1. The CDR3 consists of 14 residues. Trimming at V came to 3 bases and at J to 5 bases, leaving 6 bases not matched to a gene. Germline CDR1 and CDR2: KGHSH and LQKENI. The DNA for the CDR3 is TGTGCCAGCTCACCGACGACAGGGCTAACTGAAGCTTTCTTT. It encodes CASSPTTGLTEAFF.

This clonotype showed up many times. The chain joins TRBV12-3 or TRBV12-4 to TRBJ2-2, with D hard to call. The ends were cut back, 7 bases at V and 5 bases at J, with 8 bases in the middle. The CDR3 runs to 12 residues. CDR3 sequence reads: CASTLGTGELFF. CDR3 DNA: TGTGCCAGCACCCTTGGAACCGGGGAGCTGTTTTTT.

The chain uses TRBV20-1 and TRBJ2-5; D is perhaps TRBD2 (6 bases). V gave up 4 bases and J gave up 5 bases, with 11 bases separating them. CDR1 DFQATT and CDR2 SNEGSKA come from the germline V gene (reference sequence). The CDR3 loop spans 12 amino acids. The CDR3 DNA sequence: TGCAGTGCTATGGGGGGTGTCGAGACCCAGTACTTC. Encoded protein: CSAMGGVETQYF.

This clonotype was counted a few times. The chain recombines TRBV30 with TRBJ2-7; 14 nucleotides line up with TRBD2. The germline CDR1 and CDR2 sequences are GTSNPN and SVGIG (reference sequence). V lost 6 bases to trimming and J lost 2 bases; unmatched junction nucleotides: 3. This CDR3 has 14 residues. The chain's CDR3 is CACTGLAGAYEQYF. CDR3 nucleotides: TGTGCCTGTACGGGACTAGCGGGAGCCTACGAGCAGTACTTC.

In this sample, this clonotype turned up many times. This sequence joins TRBV5-1 and TRBJ2-3; no clear D gene. The CDR3 contains 15 residues. CDR1 and CDR2 from the germline V gene are SGHRS and YFSETQ. The ends were cut back, 6 bases at V and 2 bases at J, with 16 bases in the middle. CDR3 bases: TGCGCCAGCACACCTGACTTGCAATCCACAGATACGCAGTATTTT. This translates into CASTPDLQSTDTQYF. Full variable domain (missing parts from reference TRBV5-1 and TRBJ2-3): KAGVTQTPRYLIKTRGQQVTLSCSPISGHRSVSWYQQTPGQGLQFLFEYFSETQRNKGNFPGRFSGRQFSNSRSEMNVSTLELGDSALYLCASTPDLQSTDTQYFGPGTRLTVL.

This clonotype has only one observation. CDR3 sequence reads: CASSQEQLSDTQYF. Here the CDR3 DNA reads TGCGCCAGCAGCCAAGAACAGTTATCAGATACGCAGTATTTT. This chain connects TRBV4-3 to TRBJ2-3; no clear D gene. Germline values: CDR1 LGHNA, CDR2 YSLEER. With 0 bases removed from V and 4 bases from J, the gap between germline ends came to 8 bases. The CDR3 runs to 14 residues.

The chain is built from TRBV28 and TRBJ2-7; 13 positions agree with TRBD2. The ends lost 5 bases at V and 0 bases at J; junction bases unmatched: 4. This CDR3 region has 16 residues. CDR1 and CDR2 from the germline V gene are MDHEN and SYDVKM. As DNA, the CDR3 is TGTGCCAGCAGTGGACTAGCGGGAGAGCCCTCCTACGAGCAGTACTTC. It codes for CASSGLAGEPSYEQYF.

In this sample, this clonotype turned up a few times. The chain is built from TRBV24-1 and TRBJ2-1, with TRBD2 as a possible D gene (6 bases). There are 16 residues in the CDR3. Per the germline V gene, CDR1 is KGHDR and CDR2 is SFDVKD. Between the trimmed V and J ends, which lost 3 bases and 8 bases, there was a span of 19 bases. This chain's CDR3 is CATSDVSWRATDEQFF. DNA of the CDR3: TGTGCCACCAGTGATGTTAGCTGGAGGGCCACGGATGAGCAGTTCTTC.

CDR3 residues: CASRTPTSGASGANVLTF. CDR3 sequence (DNA): TGTGCCAGCAGGACCCCGACTAGCGGAGCTTCTGGGGCCAACGTCCTGACTTTC. The V gene is TRBV7-9, the J gene TRBJ2-6, with 9 positions matching TRBD2. The CDR3 sequence is 18 residues long. Germline CDR1 reads SEHNR; CDR2 reads FQNEAQ (reference sequence). The V segment lost 6 bases and the J segment 1 base; nucleotides outside the gene matches: 10.